A single sample gave rise to the 16 T cell receptor beta chains below, sequenced in a study of monozygotic twins with inflammatory bowel disease. With the 5' RACE reads reprocessed, TCRdb shows one record per CDR3 protein and no DNA. This sample's table has around 220,000 distinct CDR3 sequences. The sequencing input was blood. These TCRs come from a human donor with ulcerative colitis or Crohn's disease, or a healthy co-twin of an affected twin (not recorded which).

The gene calls are TRBV9 and TRBJ2-2; TCRdb's D call of TRBD1 is untestable without DNA. Germline CDR1 SGDLS, CDR2 YYNGEE. This CDR3 has 15 residues. This chain's CDR3 is CASSVGGGNTGELFF.

This chain links TRBV4-3 with TRBJ2-2; the D gene TCRdb calls, TRBD2, cannot be checked with no DNA. CDR3 length equals 12 residues. Germline V lookup: CDR1 LGHNA, CDR2 YSLEER. This CDR3 is CASAGGTGELFF.

The chain couples TRBV7-3 to TRBJ2-2; with no DNA, the TCRdb D assignment of TRBD1 cannot be verified. Germline V gene sequence: CDR1 SGHTA, CDR2 FQGTGA. The CDR3 contains 16 residues. The CDR3 sequence is CASSPPGGQNTGELFF.

V is TRBV5-1 and J is TRBJ2-2; with no DNA, the TCRdb D assignment of TRBD2 cannot be verified. Germline assignment: CDR1 SGHRS and CDR2 YFSETQ. The CDR3 is 15 residues long. CDR3 sequence reads: CASSSSGANTGELFF.

This rearrangement joins TRBV7-2 to TRBJ2-1; the D gene TCRdb calls, TRBD1, cannot be checked with no DNA. There are 15 residues in the CDR3. Germline V gene data show CDR1 as SGHTA and CDR2 as FQGNSA. The CDR3: CASSLATTGGNEQFF. Full variable domain (rest looked up from reference TRBV7-2 and TRBJ2-1): GAGVSQSPSNKVTEKGKDVELRCDPISGHTALYWYRQSLGQGLEFLIYFQGNSAPDKSGLPSDRFSAERTGGSVSTLTIQRTQQEDSAVYLCASSLATTGGNEQFFGPGTRLTVL.

This chain joins TRBV3-1 and TRBJ2-3; TCRdb calls TRBD2, which cannot be checked without DNA. The V gene's germline CDR1 is LGHDT and CDR2 YNNKEL (reference sequence). The CDR3 is 16 residues long. The CDR3 is CASSQERKRDSDTQYF.

This rearrangement joins TRBV5-5 to TRBJ1-1; TCRdb gives TRBD1 as the D gene, but with no DNA this cannot be confirmed. CDR1 is SGHKS, CDR2 YYEKEE, per germline (reference sequence). The CDR3 is made up of 13 amino acids. CDR3 region: CASSPFPGGEAFF.

The chain couples TRBV19 to TRBJ1-1; there is no DNA to check the TCRdb D call of TRBD1. Per germline, CDR1 LNHDA and CDR2 SQIVND (reference sequence). The CDR3 extends over 12 amino acids. CDR3 in amino acids: CASSHRGTEAFF.

The CDR3: CASSWSGYSNQPQHF. The V gene is TRBV6-2 or TRBV6-3, the J gene TRBJ1-5. The CDR3 totals 15 residues. Germline V gene lookup returns CDR1 MNHEY and CDR2 SVGEGT.

This chain joins TRBV19 and TRBJ1-5; TCRdb selects TRBD1, and the lack of DNA leaves this call unchecked. Germline CDR1 reads LNHDA; CDR2 reads SQIVND (reference sequence). The CDR3 extends over 15 amino acids. The CDR3 loop reads CASSGGQGTNQPQHF.

The rearrangement joins TRBV18 to TRBJ2-2. Germline values: CDR1 KGHSH, CDR2 LQKENI. CDR3 length equals 16 residues. This CDR3 is CASSPPANLGTGELFF.

The chain combines TRBV7-6 with TRBJ2-2; with no DNA, the TCRdb D assignment of TRBD1 cannot be verified. Germline V gene data show CDR1 as SGHVS and CDR2 as FNYEAQ. The CDR3 covers 16 residues. CDR3 in amino acids: CASSLLGTTPTGELFF.

This chain links TRBV9 with TRBJ1-1; TCRdb calls TRBD1, which cannot be checked without DNA. The germline CDR1 and CDR2 sequences are SGDLS and YYNGEE. CDR3 length: 14 residues. The CDR3 here is CASSMGQVGTEAFF. Using reference TRBV9 and TRBJ1-1 for the parts outside the CDR3, the full variable domain is DSGVTQTPKHLITATGQRVTLRCSPRSGDLSVYWYQQSLDQGLQFLIQYYNGEERAKGNILERFSAQQFPDLHSELNLSSLELGDSALYFCASSMGQVGTEAFFGQGTRLTVV.

The V call is TRBV20-1, the J call TRBJ2-3; the D gene TCRdb calls, TRBD1, cannot be checked with no DNA. The CDR3 is 16 amino acids. Germline V lookup: CDR1 DFQATT, CDR2 SNEGSKA (reference sequence). The CDR3: CSASFHGGRQKDTQYF.

The chain carries TRBV7-2 and TRBJ1-4. The CDR3 loop spans 14 amino acids. In germline, CDR1 is SGHTA, CDR2 FQGNSA. The CDR3 region is CASSLGLMGEKLFF.

The CDR3 loop reads CAISPTGLAGSSTDTQYF. The J gene is TRBJ2-3, the V gene TRBV10-3; the TRBD2 assignment by TCRdb is unverifiable without DNA. Germline CDR1 reads ENHRY; CDR2 reads SYGVKD. The CDR3 spans 18 residues.